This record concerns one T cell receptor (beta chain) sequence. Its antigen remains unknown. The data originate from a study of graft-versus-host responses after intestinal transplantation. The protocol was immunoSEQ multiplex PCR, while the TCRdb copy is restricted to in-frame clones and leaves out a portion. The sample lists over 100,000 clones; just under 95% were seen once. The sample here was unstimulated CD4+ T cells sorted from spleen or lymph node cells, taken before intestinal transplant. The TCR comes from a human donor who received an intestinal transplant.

The CDR3 DNA follows: TGTGCCAGCAGTGACTCTAGCGGGCGTTTCGAGCAGTACTTC. Amino acid sequence: CASSDSSGRFEQYF. The chain employs TRBV25-1 and TRBJ2-7; 8 nucleotides line up with TRBD2. This CDR3 has 14 amino acids. Germline CDR1 reads MGHDK; CDR2 reads SYGVNS. The V gene end was trimmed by 3 bases and the J gene end by 6 bases; junction bases not matched to a gene: 7.